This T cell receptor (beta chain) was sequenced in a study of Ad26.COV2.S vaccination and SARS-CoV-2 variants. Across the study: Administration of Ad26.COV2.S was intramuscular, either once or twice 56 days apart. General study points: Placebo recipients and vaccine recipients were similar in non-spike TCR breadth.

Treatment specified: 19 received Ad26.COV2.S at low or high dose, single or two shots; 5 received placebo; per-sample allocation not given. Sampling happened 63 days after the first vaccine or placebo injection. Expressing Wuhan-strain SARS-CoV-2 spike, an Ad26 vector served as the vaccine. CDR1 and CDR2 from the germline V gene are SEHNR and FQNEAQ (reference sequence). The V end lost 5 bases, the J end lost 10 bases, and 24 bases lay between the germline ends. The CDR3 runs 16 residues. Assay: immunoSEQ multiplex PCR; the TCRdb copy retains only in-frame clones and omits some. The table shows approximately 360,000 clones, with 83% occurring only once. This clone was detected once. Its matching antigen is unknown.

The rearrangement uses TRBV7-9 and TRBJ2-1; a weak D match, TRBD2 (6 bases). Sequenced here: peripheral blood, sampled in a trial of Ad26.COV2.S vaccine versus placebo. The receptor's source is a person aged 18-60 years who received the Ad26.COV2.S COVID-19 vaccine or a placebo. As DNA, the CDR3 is TGTGCCAGCAGCCTGGAGGCGATTAGCGGAGAAGGAGAGCAGTTCTTC. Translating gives CASSLEAISGEGEQFF.